The T cell receptor beta chain under discussion was sequenced for a study of neoadjuvant nivolumab and ipilimumab in lung cancer. Overall study context: Nivolumab 3 mg/kg was given days 1, 15 and 29, plus ipilimumab 1 mg/kg day 1 in combination. Study-level results: A small number of samples were TCR sequenced. TCR richness and clonality were higher in tumors than adjacent uninvolved lung.

In regard to this clone: Its antigen is undetermined.

The method was immunoSEQ multiplex PCR; TCRdb's version includes in-frame clones alone and lacks a portion of them. The table has fewer than 40,000 clones, around 90% seen once. Germline lookup yields CDR1 ENHRY and CDR2 SYGVKD. V lost 5 bases, J lost 5 bases, and 9 bases stayed unmatched. The CDR3 is 14 amino acids. The V call is TRBV10-3, the J call TRBJ2-7, with 7 bases that match TRBD1. This TCR came from an adult with non-small cell lung cancer. Sequences were derived from peripheral blood, sampled after neoadjuvant nivolumab, alone or with ipilimumab, at or shortly before surgery. This CDR3 reads CAISSTQGNNEQYF. In nucleotides, the CDR3 is TGTGCCATCAGTTCTACACAGGGGAACAACGAGCAGTACTTC.